The source of this T cell receptor (beta chain) is a study of T cells in localized non-small cell lung cancer. Overall study results and limits: Median detection of top 100 tumor clones in adjacent lung was 57 clones. Longer survival (overall) was linked to higher T cell density in blood. Tumor trailed uninvolved adjacent lung in T cell clonality, which peaked there.

Concerning this clone itself: The antigen remains undetermined.

The method was immunoSEQ multiplex PCR; TCRdb's version includes in-frame clones alone and lacks a portion of them. There are more than 100,000 clones in the sample; approximately 88% occur only once, and over 1.5% lies in the top ten. The clonotype comes from an older female donor with stage I lung adenocarcinoma. The material was peripheral blood, obtained before any cancer treatment.

The CDR3 is CASSIFASGDTGELFF. The CDR3 coding sequence is TGTGCCAGTAGTATATTTGCTAGCGGGGACACCGGGGAGCTGTTTTTT. This chain joins TRBV19 and TRBJ2-2; TRBD2 agrees at 9 bases. CDR3 length: 16 amino acids. Germline CDR1 and CDR2: LNHDA and SQIVND (reference sequence). With V trimmed by 2 bases and J by 3 bases, 4 bases remained unmatched.